This T cell receptor (beta chain) was sequenced for a study of blood T cell repertoires in COVID-19. Germline assignment: CDR1 LGHDT and CDR2 YNNKEL (reference sequence). Trimming stripped 6 bases from V and 5 bases from J, with 19 bases between. The CDR3 runs 15 residues. TCRdb's table, derived via immunoSEQ multiplex PCR, lists solely in-frame clones and lacks some. The sample contains roughly 200,000 clones, 80% to 85% of which appear only once. This clonotype was obtained from a man in his forties or fifties with active or convalescent COVID-19. The chain carries TRBV3-1 (or the pseudogene TRBV3-2) and TRBJ1-2, with D perhaps TRBD1 (5 bases). The sequencing input was peripheral blood. The CDR3 region has the DNA TGTGCCAGCAGGAAGGGGCACAGCGACTTTTATGGCTACACCTTC. Its protein product is CASRKGHSDFYGYTF.